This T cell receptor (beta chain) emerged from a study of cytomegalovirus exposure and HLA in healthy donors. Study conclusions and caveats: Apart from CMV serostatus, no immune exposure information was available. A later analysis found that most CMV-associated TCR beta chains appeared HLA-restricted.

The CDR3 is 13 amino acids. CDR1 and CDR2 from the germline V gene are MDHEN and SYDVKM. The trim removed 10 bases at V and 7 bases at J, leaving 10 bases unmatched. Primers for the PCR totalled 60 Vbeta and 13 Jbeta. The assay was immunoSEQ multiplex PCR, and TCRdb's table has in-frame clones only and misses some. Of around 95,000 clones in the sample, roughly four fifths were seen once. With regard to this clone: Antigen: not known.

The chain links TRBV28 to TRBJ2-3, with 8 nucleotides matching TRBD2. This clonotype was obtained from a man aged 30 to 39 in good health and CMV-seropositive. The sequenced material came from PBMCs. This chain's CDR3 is CATLRGGANTQYF. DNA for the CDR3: TGTGCCACCCTACGGGGGGGCGCAAATACGCAGTATTTT.